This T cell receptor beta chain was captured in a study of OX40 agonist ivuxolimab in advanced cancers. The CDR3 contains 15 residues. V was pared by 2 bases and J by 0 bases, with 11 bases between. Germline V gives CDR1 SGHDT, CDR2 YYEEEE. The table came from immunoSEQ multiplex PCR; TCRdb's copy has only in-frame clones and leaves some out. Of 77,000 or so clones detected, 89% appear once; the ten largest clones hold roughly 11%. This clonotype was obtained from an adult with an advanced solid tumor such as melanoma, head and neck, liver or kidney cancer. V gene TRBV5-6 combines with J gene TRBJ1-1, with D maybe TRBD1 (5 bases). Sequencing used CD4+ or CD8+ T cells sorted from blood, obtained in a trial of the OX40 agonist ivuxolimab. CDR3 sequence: CASSFGLGLNTEAFF. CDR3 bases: TGTGCCAGCAGCTTTGGGCTGGGGCTGAACACTGAAGCTTTCTTT. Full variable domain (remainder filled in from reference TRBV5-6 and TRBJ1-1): DAGVTQSPTHLIKTRGQQVTLRCSPKSGHDTVSWYQQALGQGPQFIFQYYEEEERQRGNFPDRFSGHQFPNYSSELNVNALLLGDSALYLCASSFGLGLNTEAFFGQGTRLTVV.